The sequence of this TCR beta chain was determined in a study of T cells in Graves' hyperthyroidism and ophthalmopathy. This clonotype appeared many times. RNA transcripts provided the source from which TCR beta CDR3 regions were amplified. The TCR CDR3 was amplified in a first-round RT-PCR using the HTBI primer set. One entry per CDR3 protein results from TCRdb running MiXCR on the multiplex PCR reads. The sample holds fewer than 850,000 distinct CDR3 sequences, approximately 15% seen once. Sequencing used blood. The TCR comes from a man between 45 and 60 years old with Graves' hyperthyroidism.

The CDR3 region is CASSRDSYSETQHF. The DNA of the CDR3 is TGTGCCAGCAGTCGGGACTCCTATTCTGAAACCCAGCATTTT. This sequence joins TRBV6-2 or TRBV6-3 and TRBJ1-5; possible D gene TRBD1, 5 bases. Germline V CDR1 and CDR2: MNHEY, SVGEGT. With 5 bases removed from V and 11 bases from J, the gap between germline ends came to 19 bases. The CDR3 totals 14 residues.